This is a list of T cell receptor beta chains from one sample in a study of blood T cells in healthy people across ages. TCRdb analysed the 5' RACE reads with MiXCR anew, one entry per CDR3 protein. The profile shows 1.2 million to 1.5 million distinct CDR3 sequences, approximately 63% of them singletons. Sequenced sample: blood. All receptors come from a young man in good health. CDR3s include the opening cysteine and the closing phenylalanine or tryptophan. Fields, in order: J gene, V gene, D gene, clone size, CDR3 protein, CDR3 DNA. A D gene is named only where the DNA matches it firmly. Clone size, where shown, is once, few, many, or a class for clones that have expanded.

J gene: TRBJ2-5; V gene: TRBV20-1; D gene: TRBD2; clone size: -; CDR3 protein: CSARLSYGGTRRRREETQYF; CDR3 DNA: TGCAGTGCTAGATTGTCTTATGGGGGGACTAGGCGACGTCGGGAAGAGACCCAGTACTTC
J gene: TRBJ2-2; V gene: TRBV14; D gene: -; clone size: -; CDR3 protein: CASSPQGANTGELFF; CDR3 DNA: TGTGCCAGCAGCCCACAGGGCGCGAACACCGGGGAGCTGTTTTTT
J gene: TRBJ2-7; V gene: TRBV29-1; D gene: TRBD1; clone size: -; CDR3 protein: CSVVPPGQIYEQYF; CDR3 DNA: TGCAGCGTTGTACCCCCGGGACAGATCTACGAGCAGTACTTC
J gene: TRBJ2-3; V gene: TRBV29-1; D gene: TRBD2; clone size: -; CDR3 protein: CSVQRASGAGTDTQYF; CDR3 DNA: TGCAGCGTCCAACGGGCTAGCGGGGCCGGCACAGATACGCAGTATTTT
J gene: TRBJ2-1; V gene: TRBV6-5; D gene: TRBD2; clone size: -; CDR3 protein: CASSTRDYASSEQFF; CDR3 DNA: TGTGCCAGCAGTACCCGGGACTACGCCAGCAGTGAGCAGTTCTTC
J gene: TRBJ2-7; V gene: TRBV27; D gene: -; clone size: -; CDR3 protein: CASGTAGTEQYF; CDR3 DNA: TGTGCCAGCGGTACCGCGGGAACCGAGCAGTACTTC
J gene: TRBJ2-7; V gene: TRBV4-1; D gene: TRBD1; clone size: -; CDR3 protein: CASSQDPGQGVYEQYF; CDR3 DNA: TGCGCCAGCAGCCAAGATCCCGGACAGGGAGTATACGAGCAGTACTTC
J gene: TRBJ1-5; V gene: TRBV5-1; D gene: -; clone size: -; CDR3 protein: CARPPAGTEINQPQHF; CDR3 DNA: TGCGCCAGACCACCCGCTGGGACGGAGATCAATCAGCCCCAGCATTTT
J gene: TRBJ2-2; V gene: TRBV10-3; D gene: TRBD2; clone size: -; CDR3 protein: CAISESPSGTTFNTGELFF; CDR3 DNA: TGTGCCATCAGTGAGAGCCCTTCCGGGACTACATTTAACACCGGGGAGCTGTTTTTT
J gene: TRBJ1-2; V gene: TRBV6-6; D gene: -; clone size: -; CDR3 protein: CASSPTDDSYTF; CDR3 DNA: TGTGCCAGCAGCCCCACCGATGACAGCTACACCTTC
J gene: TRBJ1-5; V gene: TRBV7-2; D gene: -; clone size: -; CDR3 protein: CASSLVRGRGNQPQHF; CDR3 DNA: TGTGCCAGCAGCTTAGTTCGTGGCAGGGGCAATCAGCCCCAGCATTTT
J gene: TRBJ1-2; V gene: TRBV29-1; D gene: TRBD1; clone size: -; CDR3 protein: CSVDGDRAYGYTF; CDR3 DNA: TGCAGCGTTGACGGGGACAGGGCCTATGGCTACACCTTC
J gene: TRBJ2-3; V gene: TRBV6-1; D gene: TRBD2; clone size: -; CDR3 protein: CASSDLGRETQYF; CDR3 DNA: TGTGCCAGCAGTGATCTGGGGAGGGAAACGCAGTATTTT
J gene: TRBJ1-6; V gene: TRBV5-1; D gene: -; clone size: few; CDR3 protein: CASGTGTANNSPLHF; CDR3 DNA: TGCGCCAGCGGTACAGGGACGGCCAATAATTCACCCCTCCACTTT
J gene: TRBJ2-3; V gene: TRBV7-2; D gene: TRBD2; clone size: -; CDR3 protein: CASSLRLAGGPVSTDTQYF; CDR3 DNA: TGTGCCAGCAGCTTACGCCTAGCGGGGGGGCCGGTATCCACAGATACGCAGTATTTT
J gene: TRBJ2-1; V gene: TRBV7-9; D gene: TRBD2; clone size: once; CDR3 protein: CASSPPGTSGSDEQFF; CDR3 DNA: TGTGCCAGCAGCCCCCCAGGGACTAGCGGGAGTGACGAGCAGTTCTTC
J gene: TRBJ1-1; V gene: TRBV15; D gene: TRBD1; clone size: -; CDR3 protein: CATSRGQGAGNTEAFF; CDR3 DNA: TGTGCCACCAGCAGAGGACAGGGGGCTGGGAACACTGAAGCTTTCTTT
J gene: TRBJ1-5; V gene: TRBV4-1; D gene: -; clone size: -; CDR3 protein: CASSPTTGQPQHF; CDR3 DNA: TGCGCCAGCAGCCCGACGACTGGGCAGCCCCAGCATTTT
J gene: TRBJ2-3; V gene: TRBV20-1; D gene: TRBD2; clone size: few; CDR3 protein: CSATTSTSGISDTQYF; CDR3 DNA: TGCAGCGCAACAACCTCGACTAGCGGGATATCAGATACGCAGTATTTT
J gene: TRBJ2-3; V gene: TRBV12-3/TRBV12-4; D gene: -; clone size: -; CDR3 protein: CASRIGRDTQYF; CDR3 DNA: TGTGCCAGCAGAATAGGGCGGGATACGCAGTATTTT
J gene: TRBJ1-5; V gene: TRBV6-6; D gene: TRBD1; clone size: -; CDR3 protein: CASSGWDRKGNQPQHF; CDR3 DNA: TGTGCCAGCAGTGGCTGGGACAGGAAGGGCAATCAGCCCCAGCATTTT
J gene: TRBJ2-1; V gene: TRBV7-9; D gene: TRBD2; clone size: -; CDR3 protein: CASSLELAGDSEQFF; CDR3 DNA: TGTGCCAGCAGCTTAGAGCTAGCGGGGGACTCTGAGCAGTTCTTC
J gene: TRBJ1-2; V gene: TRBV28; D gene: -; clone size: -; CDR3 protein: CASSLEYRRYTF; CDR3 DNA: TGTGCCAGCAGTTTAGAGTACAGGCGCTACACCTTC
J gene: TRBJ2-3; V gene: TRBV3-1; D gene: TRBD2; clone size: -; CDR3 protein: CASSLVAGRGDTQYF; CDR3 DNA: TGTGCCAGCAGCCTGGTAGCGGGACGAGGAGATACGCAGTATTTT
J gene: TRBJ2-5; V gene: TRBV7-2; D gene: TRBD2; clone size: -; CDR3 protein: CATELAGGQETQYF; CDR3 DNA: TGTGCCACCGAACTAGCGGGAGGGCAAGAGACCCAGTACTTC
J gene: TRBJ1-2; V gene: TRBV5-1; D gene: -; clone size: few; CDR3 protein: CASSLDGREGYGYTF; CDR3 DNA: TGCGCCAGCAGCTTGGACGGCAGGGAAGGCTATGGCTACACCTTC
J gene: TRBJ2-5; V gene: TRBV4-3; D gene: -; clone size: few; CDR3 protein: CASSQSQGMETQYF; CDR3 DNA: TGCGCCAGCAGCCAATCTCAGGGTATGGAGACCCAGTACTTC
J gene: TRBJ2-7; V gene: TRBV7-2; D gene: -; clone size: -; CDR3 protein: CASSVGPASSYEQYF; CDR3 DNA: TGTGCCAGCTCGGTAGGCCCCGCGAGCTCCTACGAGCAGTACTTC
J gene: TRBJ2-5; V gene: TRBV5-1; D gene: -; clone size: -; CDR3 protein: CASSMGGGSREGTQYF; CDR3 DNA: TGCGCCAGCAGCATGGGAGGGGGATCCCGAGAAGGGACCCAGTACTTC
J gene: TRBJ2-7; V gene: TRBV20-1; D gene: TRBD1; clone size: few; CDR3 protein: CSACDRGVSYEQYF; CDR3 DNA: TGCAGTGCTTGCGACAGGGGTGTCTCCTACGAGCAGTACTTC
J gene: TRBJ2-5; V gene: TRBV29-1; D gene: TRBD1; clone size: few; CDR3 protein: CSVARDRTYQETQYF; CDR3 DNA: TGCAGCGTCGCCCGGGACAGGACGTACCAAGAGACCCAGTACTTC
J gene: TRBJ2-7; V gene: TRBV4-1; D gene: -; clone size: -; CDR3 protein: CASSQWGRGSYEQYF; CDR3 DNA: TGCGCCAGCAGCCAATGGGGCAGGGGTTCCTACGAGCAGTACTTC
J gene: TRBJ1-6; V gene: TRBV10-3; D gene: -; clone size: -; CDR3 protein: CAIRPDRSSYNSPLHF; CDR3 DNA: TGTGCCATCAGACCCGACAGGAGCTCCTATAATTCACCCCTCCACTTT
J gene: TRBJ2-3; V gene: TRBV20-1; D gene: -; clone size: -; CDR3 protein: CSARAFGGPVRTSTDTQYF; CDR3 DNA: TGCAGTGCTAGAGCGTTCGGCGGGCCGGTCCGAACTAGCACAGATACGCAGTATTTT
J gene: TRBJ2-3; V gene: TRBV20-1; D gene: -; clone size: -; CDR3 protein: CSAGDNLAGDTQYF; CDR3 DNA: TGCAGTGCAGGGGACAATTTAGCGGGAGATACGCAGTATTTT
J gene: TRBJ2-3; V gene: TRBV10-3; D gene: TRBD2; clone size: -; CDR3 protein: CAISESTERGGRIGTDTQYF; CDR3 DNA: TGTGCCATCAGTGAGTCAACTGAGCGGGGGGGCCGAATTGGGACAGATACGCAGTATTTT
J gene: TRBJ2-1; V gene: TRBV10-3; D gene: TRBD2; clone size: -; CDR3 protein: CAISESGRGGNEQFF; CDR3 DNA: TGTGCCATCAGTGAGTCGGGACGGGGGGGCAATGAGCAGTTCTTC
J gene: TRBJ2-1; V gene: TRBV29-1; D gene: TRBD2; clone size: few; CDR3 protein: CSVTSAVYNEQFF; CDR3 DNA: TGCAGCGTGACTAGCGCCGTCTACAATGAGCAGTTCTTC
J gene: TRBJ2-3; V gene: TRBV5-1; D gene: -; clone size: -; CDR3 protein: CASSLEGVEIDTQYF; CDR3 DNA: TGCGCCAGCAGCTTGGAAGGGGTCGAGATAGATACGCAGTATTTT
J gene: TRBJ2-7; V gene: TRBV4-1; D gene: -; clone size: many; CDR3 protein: CASSQDFTGSYEQYF; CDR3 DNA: TGCGCCAGCAGCCAAGATTTCACAGGCTCCTACGAGCAGTACTTC
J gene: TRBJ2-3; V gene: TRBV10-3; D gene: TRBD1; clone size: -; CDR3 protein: CAISEMGTVPPFTDTQYF; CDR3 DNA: TGTGCCATCAGTGAAATGGGGACAGTTCCCCCTTTCACAGATACGCAGTATTTT
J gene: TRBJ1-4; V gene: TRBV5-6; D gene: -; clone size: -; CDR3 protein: CASSLRTDSYMAEKLFF; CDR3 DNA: TGTGCCAGCAGCTTGAGGACGGACTCCTATATGGCGGAAAAACTGTTTTTT
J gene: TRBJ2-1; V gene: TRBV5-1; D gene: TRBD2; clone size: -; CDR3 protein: CASRRDLAADEQFF; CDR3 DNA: TGCGCCAGCAGGCGGGACCTAGCGGCCGATGAGCAGTTCTTC
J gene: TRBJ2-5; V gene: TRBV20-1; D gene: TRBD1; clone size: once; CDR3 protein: CSALGQGGETQYF; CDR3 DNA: TGCAGTGCCCTGGGACAGGGAGGAGAGACCCAGTACTTC
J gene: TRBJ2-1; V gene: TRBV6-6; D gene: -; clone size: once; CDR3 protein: CASSYGLLDYNEQFF; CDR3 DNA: TGTGCCAGCAGTTACGGCCTTCTCGATTACAATGAGCAGTTCTTC
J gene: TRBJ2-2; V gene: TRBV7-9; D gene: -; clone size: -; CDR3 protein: CASSLAGYARWELFF; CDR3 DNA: TGTGCCAGCAGCCTGGCCGGGTACGCGCGTTGGGAGCTGTTTTTT
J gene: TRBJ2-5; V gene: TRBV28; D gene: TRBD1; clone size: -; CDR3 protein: CASSLNSDRVYETQYF; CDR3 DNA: TGTGCCAGCAGTTTAAACTCGGACAGGGTCTACGAGACCCAGTACTTC
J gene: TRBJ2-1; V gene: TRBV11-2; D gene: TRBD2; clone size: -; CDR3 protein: CASSLVLAGVSHSYNEQFF; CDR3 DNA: TGTGCCAGCAGCTTAGTATTAGCGGGGGTATCCCACTCCTACAATGAGCAGTTCTTC
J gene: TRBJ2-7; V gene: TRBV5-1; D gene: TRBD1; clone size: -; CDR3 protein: CASSLGQDDEQYF; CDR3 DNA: TGCGCCAGCAGCTTAGGACAGGACGACGAGCAGTACTTC
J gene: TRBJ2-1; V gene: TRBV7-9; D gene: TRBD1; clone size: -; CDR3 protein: CASSLGTGNLNEQFF; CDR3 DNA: TGTGCCAGCAGCCTCGGGACAGGGAATTTGAATGAGCAGTTCTTC
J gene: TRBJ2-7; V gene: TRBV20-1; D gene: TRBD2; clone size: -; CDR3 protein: CSARRTSRPYEQYF; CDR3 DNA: TGCAGTGCTAGACGGACTAGCCGACCCTACGAGCAGTACTTC
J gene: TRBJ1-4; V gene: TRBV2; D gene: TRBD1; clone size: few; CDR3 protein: CASSPPPGTGGFGEKLFF; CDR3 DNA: TGTGCCAGCAGTCCACCACCCGGGACAGGGGGTTTTGGTGAAAAACTGTTTTTT
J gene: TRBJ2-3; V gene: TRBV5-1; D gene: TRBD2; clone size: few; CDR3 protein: CASSFTSGQGTQYF; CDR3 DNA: TGCGCCAGCAGCTTTACTAGCGGTCAAGGTACGCAGTATTTT
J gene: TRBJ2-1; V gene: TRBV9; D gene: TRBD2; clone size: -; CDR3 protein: CASSVGPSVAGNEQFF; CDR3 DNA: TGTGCCAGCAGCGTAGGCCCCTCCGTAGCGGGGAATGAGCAGTTCTTC
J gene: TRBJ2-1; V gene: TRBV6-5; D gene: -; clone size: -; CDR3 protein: CASSRPPNEQFF; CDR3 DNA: TGTGCCAGCAGCCGACCTCCGAATGAGCAGTTCTTC